This T cell receptor (beta chain) was recovered during a study of OX40 agonist ivuxolimab in advanced cancers. Study details: Patients received ivuxolimab, an agonistic anti-OX40 (CD134) antibody. Partial responses were achieved by three patients, of whom one had hepatocellular carcinoma and two had cutaneous melanoma. Those enrolled were 80% to 85% male, with a mean age of about 66 years and ages from about 20 to 80.

The germline CDR1 and CDR2 sequences are SGHVS and FQNEAQ. Trimming removed 7 bases from V and 2 bases from J, with 15 bases in between. The CDR3 totals 14 residues. This clone was recorded a few times. The protocol was immunoSEQ multiplex PCR, while the TCRdb copy is restricted to in-frame clones and leaves out a portion. The sample yields 50,000 or so clones, 65% to 85% seen once. This TCR came from an adult with an advanced solid tumor such as melanoma, head and neck, liver or kidney cancer. J is TRBJ2-7 and V is TRBV7-8, with D tentatively TRBD2 (6 bases). This sample comprised CD4+ or CD8+ T cells sorted from blood, obtained in a trial of the OX40 agonist ivuxolimab. CDR3: CASNPTSRAYEQYF. Written as DNA, the CDR3 is TGTGCCAGCAATCCCACTAGCCGAGCCTACGAGCAGTACTTC.